The following is a T cell receptor (beta chain) sequence with its context. V was trimmed by 0 bases and J by 8 bases, leaving 22 bases between them. Looked up from germline, CDR1 is LNHDA and CDR2 is SQIVND (reference sequence). This CDR3 contains 17 residues. The data are from a study of siplizumab effects on memory and regulatory T cells. Profiling relied on immunoSEQ multiplex PCR, and the TCRdb table lists in-frame clones only, not all of them. The data contain some 100,000 clones, approximately 96% of them singletons. The sequence was collected from a human donor in good health. The genes are TRBV19 and TRBJ1-2, with a weak D call TRBD1 (5 bases). The specimen was naive CD4+ T cells sorted from blood. The CDR3 sequence is CASSIEPYPRSEGGYTF. As DNA, the CDR3 is TGTGCCAGTAGTATAGAGCCCTACCCGCGGTCCGAGGGGGGCTACACCTTC.